A single sample gave rise to the 29 T cell receptor beta chains below, sequenced in a study of graft-versus-host responses after intestinal transplantation. Here immunoSEQ multiplex PCR was the method, and the copy in TCRdb shows in-frame clones only, minus some. This sample has around 30,000 clones, with about 92% found just once. The sample here was PBMCs, taken just over 65 days after intestinal transplant. These receptors were obtained from a human patient who received an intestinal transplant, so some T cells may come from the graft donor.

J is TRBJ2-7 and V is TRBV4-1; D may be TRBD1 or TRBD2 (5 bases each). The CDR3 totals 16 residues. Germline CDR1 MGHRA, CDR2 YSYEKL. V was cut by 0 bases and J by 5 bases, with 17 bases left in between. CDR3 region: CASSQDNPLGVDEQYF. The CDR3 DNA is TGCGCCAGCAGCCAAGATAACCCGCTGGGGGTCGACGAGCAGTACTTC.

CDR3 DNA sequence: TGTGCCAGCAGCTTGGACTCGGCTAGCACAGATACGCAGTATTTT. Its translation: CASSLDSASTDTQYF. The rearrangement joins TRBV5-5 to TRBJ2-3, with D unresolved. Germline V gene data show CDR1 as SGHKS and CDR2 as YYEKEE (reference sequence). V lost 0 bases, J lost 0 bases, and 8 bases lay in between. This CDR3 region has 15 residues.

The chain links TRBV10-3 to TRBJ2-3; D is possibly TRBD1 (6 bases). Trimming left V 3 bases short and J 3 bases short, with 10 bases between. Germline loops: CDR1 ENHRY, CDR2 SYGVKD. CDR3 size: 14 residues. The CDR3 DNA sequence: TGTGCCATCAGTGAACAGGGTAGTACAGATACGCAGTATTTT. Amino acid sequence: CAISEQGSTDTQYF.

This clone appeared once. The chain is built from TRBV5-1 and TRBJ2-2, with TRBD1 matching 9 bases. The germline V gene encodes CDR1 SGHRS and CDR2 YFSETQ. The ends lost 4 bases at V and 9 bases at J; junction bases unmatched: 4. CDR3 size: 13 residues. The CDR3 sequence: CASSTDRGWELFF. Here the CDR3 DNA reads TGCGCCAGCAGCACGGACAGGGGATGGGAGCTGTTTTTT.

The chain combines TRBV27 with TRBJ2-7; 7 bases are shared with TRBD1. CDR3 length equals 14 residues. The trim removed 7 bases at V and 2 bases at J, leaving 8 bases unmatched. Per germline, CDR1 MNHEY and CDR2 SMNVEV (reference sequence). The CDR3 sequence: CASTNRGWAYEQYF. The CDR3 DNA is TGTGCCAGCACCAACAGGGGTTGGGCCTACGAGCAGTACTTC.

This rearrangement joins TRBV6-6 to TRBJ2-2; the D is unclear. V lost 1 base, J lost 4 bases, and 7 bases lay in between. The CDR3 loop spans 14 amino acids. Germline V CDR1 and CDR2: MNHNY, SVGAGI (reference sequence). CDR3 sequence reads: CASSYFPVTGELFF. Written as DNA, the CDR3 is TGTGCCAGCAGTTACTTTCCCGTCACCGGGGAGCTGTTTTTT.

This clone came up once. The genes are TRBV6-4 and TRBJ2-3; 12 positions match TRBD2. CDR1 is MRHNA, CDR2 SNTAGT, per germline. Losses at the gene ends were 6 bases for V and 1 base for J; bases not matched to a gene: 2. The CDR3 is 15 residues long. CDR3 DNA sequence: TGTGCCAGCAGCAGACTAGCGGGGGGCACAGATACGCAGTATTTT. Translating it yields CASSRLAGGTDTQYF.

This clone was detected once. The rearrangement links TRBV7-6 to TRBJ2-1; D unresolved. Germline values: CDR1 SGHVS, CDR2 FNYEAQ. The length of the CDR3 is 18 residues. Trimming shortened V by 3 bases and J by 0 bases, and 18 bases separated the two germline ends. The CDR3 is CASSFSQPQIVSYNEQFF. In DNA form, the CDR3 reads TGTGCCAGCAGCTTTAGCCAACCACAGATCGTCTCCTACAATGAGCAGTTCTTC. The full variable domain, completed using reference TRBV7-6 and TRBJ2-1, is GAGVSQSPRYKVTKRGQDVALRCDPISGHVSLYWYRQALGQGPEFLTYFNYEAQQDKSGLPNDRFSAERPEGSISTLTIQRTEQRDSAMYRCASSFSQPQIVSYNEQFFGPGTRLTVL.

V and J are TRBV6-4 and TRBJ2-7, with a weak D call TRBD1 (6 bases). This CDR3 comprises 13 residues. V shed 3 bases and J shed 2 bases, with 8 bases lying between them. The germline CDR1 and CDR2 sequences are MRHNA and SNTAGT. In DNA, the CDR3 is TGTGCCAGCAGTGAGGGGGACACCTACGAGCAGTACTTC. Amino acids: CASSEGDTYEQYF.

The chain recombines TRBV7-8 with TRBJ2-1; no firm D call. This CDR3 contains 13 residues. Between the trimmed V and J ends, which lost 2 bases and 8 bases, there was a span of 10 bases. The germline V gene encodes CDR1 SGHVS and CDR2 FQNEAQ. Here the CDR3 reads CASSLYSDYEQFF. The CDR3, as DNA: TGTGCCAGCAGCTTATATTCAGATTATGAGCAGTTCTTC.

Note on this clone: This sample includes further DNA sequences coding for the same CDR3. This rearrangement joins TRBV5-4 to TRBJ2-3; TRBD2 might be the D (5 bases). The CDR3 totals 15 residues. Germline lookup yields CDR1 SGHNT and CDR2 YYREEE (reference sequence). The germline V and J ends were trimmed by 0 bases and 1 base, with 9 bases remaining between them. For the CDR3, the DNA is TGTGCCAGCAGCTTGGGTGGGAGTGGCACAGATACGCAGTATTTT. Protein product: CASSLGGSGTDTQYF.

The V and J genes are TRBV6-6 and TRBJ1-5; D possibly corresponds to TRBD1 (6 bases). The germline gives CDR1 MNHNY, CDR2 SVGAGI (reference sequence). The CDR3 covers 13 residues. V was pared by 8 bases and J by 9 bases, with 17 bases between. CDR3 protein: CASSRGTGRPQHF. The CDR3 DNA reads as TGTGCCAGCTCTAGGGGGACCGGTAGGCCCCAGCATTTT.

The rearrangement links TRBV6-6 to TRBJ2-5, with 9 bases lining up with TRBD1. Germline V gene lookup returns CDR1 MNHNY and CDR2 SVGAGI (reference sequence). Losses at the gene ends were 6 bases for V and 4 bases for J; bases not matched to a gene: 12. The CDR3 has 16 amino acids. Here the CDR3 DNA reads TGTGCCAGCAGACACCTCGGACAGGGGAGAGGAGAGACCCAGTACTTC. This encodes CASRHLGQGRGETQYF.

The gene calls are TRBV20-1 and TRBJ2-5, with D possibly called TRBD1 or TRBD2 (5 bases each). With the DNA end fitting TRBJ2-7 better, the J assignment may be wrong. This CDR3 contains 11 residues. Looked up from germline, CDR1 is DFQATT and CDR2 is SNEGSKA (reference sequence). The CDR3 loop is CSARQGAEQYF. CDR3 bases: TGCAGTGCTAGACAGGGAGCCGAGCAGTACTTC.

This clone has a single count. CDR3 protein: CASSPGVGQGNEQYF. CDR3 nucleotides: TGTGCCAGCAGCCCCGGCGTTGGACAGGGGAACGAGCAGTACTTC. The rearrangement uses TRBV5-4 and TRBJ2-7; 9 positions match TRBD1. Germline V gene data show CDR1 as SGHNT and CDR2 as YYREEE (reference sequence). The junction had 10 bases not matched to a gene; V was cut back by 4 bases and J by 5 bases. The CDR3 totals 15 residues.

The chain is built from TRBV25-1 and TRBJ2-7, with D perhaps matching TRBD1 or TRBD2 (5 bases each). The CDR3 length is 14 residues. Between the trimmed V and J ends, which lost 3 bases and 6 bases, there was a span of 15 bases. The V gene's germline CDR1 is MGHDK and CDR2 SYGVNS. This CDR3 is CASSDGAGSLEQYF. CDR3 DNA sequence: TGTGCCAGCAGTGACGGGGCAGGTTCCCTCGAGCAGTACTTC.

J is TRBJ2-7 and V is TRBV30; D may be TRBD2 (6 bases). This CDR3 is built from 16 residues. Trimming pared 3 bases from V and 5 bases from J, leaving 23 bases between. CDR1 and CDR2 from the germline V gene are GTSNPN and SVGIG (reference sequence). CDR3 nucleotides: TGTGCCTGGAGCTCTTCTATTCTTTTTGGAGGGCACGAGCAGTACTTC. Protein sequence: CAWSSSILFGGHEQYF.

This chain uses TRBV4-1 with TRBJ1-1; 10 bases line up with TRBD1. The CDR3 length is 18 residues. The germline V gene has CDR1 MGHRA and CDR2 YSYEKL. The V segment lost 4 bases and the J segment 3 bases; nucleotides outside the gene matches: 14. The CDR3 bases are TGCGCCAGCAGCCTTACTCCGGGACAGGGGTTTGAAGACACTGAAGCTTTCTTT. Translation: CASSLTPGQGFEDTEAFF.

The chain joins TRBV5-4 to TRBJ2-1; TRBD1 agrees at 8 bases. Germline loops: CDR1 SGHNT, CDR2 YYREEE (reference sequence). The CDR3 is made up of 14 amino acids. V shed 4 bases, J shed 7 bases, and the junction held 7 bases outside the gene matches. CDR3 in amino acids: CASSGWTGLNEQFF. The CDR3 DNA sequence: TGTGCCAGCAGCGGATGGACAGGGCTGAATGAGCAGTTCTTC.

This chain connects TRBV2 to TRBJ1-2; D remains ambiguous. The CDR3 length is 11 residues. Trimming took off 0 bases at V and 8 bases at J, with 4 bases between the two ends. Per the germline V gene, CDR1 is SNHLY and CDR2 is FYNNEI. As DNA, the CDR3 is TGTGCCAGCAGTGAAGCGCGGGGCTACACCTTC. Protein product: CASSEARGYTF.

This chain connects TRBV14 to TRBJ1-1; D ambiguous. V gave up 4 bases and J gave up 2 bases, with 14 bases separating them. CDR1 SGHDN and CDR2 FVKESK come from the germline V gene. The CDR3 loop spans 15 amino acids. In DNA form, the CDR3 reads TGTGCCAGCAGCCGGACGGCTTACACAAACACTGAAGCTTTCTTT. This translates into CASSRTAYTNTEAFF. Full variable domain (missing parts from reference TRBV14 and TRBJ1-1): EAGVTQFPSHSVIEKGQTVTLRCDPISGHDNLYWYRRVMGKEIKFLLHFVKESKQDESGMPNNRFLAERTGGTYSTLKVQPAELEDSGVYFCASSRTAYTNTEAFFGQGTRLTVV.

This chain links TRBV11-3 with TRBJ2-1, with 8 bases lining up with TRBD2. The V segment lost 3 bases and the J segment 4 bases; nucleotides outside the gene matches: 5. The CDR3 has 15 amino acids. The germline gives CDR1 SGHNT, CDR2 YENEEA. The CDR3 spells CASSLAAGAYNEQFF. CDR3 DNA sequence: TGTGCCAGCAGCTTGGCAGCGGGGGCTTACAATGAGCAGTTCTTC.

Remarks on this clone: Mismatch with germline at one junction end may stem from a read error. V usage is TRBV28 and J usage is TRBJ2-4; weak D call: TRBD2 (6 bases). There are 15 residues in the CDR3. Per germline, CDR1 MDHEN and CDR2 SYDVKM. The CDR3 sequence is CASSPRFVGRNIQCF. Here the CDR3 DNA reads TGTGCCAGCAGTCCCCGGTTTGTGGGGAGGAACATTCAGTGCTTC.

V usage is TRBV5-5 and J usage is TRBJ2-4, with D tentatively TRBD1 or TRBD2 (6 bases each). Germline loops: CDR1 SGHKS, CDR2 YYEKEE (reference sequence). This CDR3 is 16 amino acids long. Trimming removed 1 base from V and 0 bases from J, with 11 bases in between. This CDR3 is CASSLLGGLAKNIQYF. CDR3 DNA sequence: TGTGCCAGCAGCTTGCTAGGGGGGTTAGCCAAAAACATTCAGTACTTC.

The chain is built from TRBV6-6 and TRBJ1-4; no clear D. V lost 4 bases and J 8 bases, leaving 11 bases between the germline ends. CDR3 length equals 13 residues. Germline assignment: CDR1 MNHNY and CDR2 SVGAGI (reference sequence). CDR3 bases: TGTGCCAGCAGTTCTAGCAGGATCGAAAAACTGTTTTTT. Translating it yields CASSSSRIEKLFF.

V usage is TRBV6-5 and J usage is TRBJ2-3, with TRBD2 matching over 11 bases. Per the germline V gene, CDR1 is MNHEY and CDR2 is SVGAGI. J lost 5 bases, V lost 6 bases, and 7 bases had no gene match. The CDR3 is made up of 15 amino acids. The CDR3 DNA sequence: TGTGCCAGCAGCTATAGCGGGGGGGATAAAGATACGCAGTATTTT. Amino acid sequence: CASSYSGGDKDTQYF.

This clone was detected only once. The chain carries TRBV6-5 and TRBJ2-7; tentative D call: TRBD1 (6 bases). The CDR3 loop spans 14 amino acids. Germline CDR1 is MNHEY and CDR2 is SVGAGI. Between the trimmed V and J ends, which lost 6 bases and 1 base, there was a span of 13 bases. CDR3 amino acids: CASRTTRGSYEQYF. For the CDR3, the DNA is TGTGCCAGCAGAACCACCAGGGGTTCCTACGAGCAGTACTTC.

The chain carries TRBV9 and TRBJ2-1; possible D gene TRBD2, 5 bases. V lost 0 bases to trimming and J lost 4 bases, with 8 bases between them. Germline loops: CDR1 SGDLS, CDR2 YYNGEE. This CDR3 region has 14 residues. CDR3 bases: TGTGCCAGCAGCGTAGGCGGGCTATACAATGAGCAGTTCTTC. It codes for CASSVGGLYNEQFF. Filled out from reference TRBV9 and TRBJ2-1, the complete variable domain reads DSGVTQTPKHLITATGQRVTLRCSPRSGDLSVYWYQQSLDQGLQFLIQYYNGEERAKGNILERFSAQQFPDLHSELNLSSLELGDSALYFCASSVGGLYNEQFFGPGTRLTVL.

The chain carries TRBV19 and TRBJ1-1; D gene ambiguous. The germline V gene has CDR1 LNHDA and CDR2 SQIVND (reference sequence). Deletions cut 2 bases from V and 6 bases from J, with 10 bases between. This CDR3 spans 13 amino acids. The CDR3 nucleotides read TGTGCCAGTAGTATAAATGGGCCCCCTGAAGCTTTCTTT. This sequence encodes CASSINGPPEAFF.